This record covers a single TCR beta chain. This sample was included in a study of OX40 agonist ivuxolimab in advanced cancers. Only in-frame clones appear in the TCRdb table, and some are missing; sequencing was by immunoSEQ multiplex PCR. In the table there are more than 45,000 clones, around 77% of which are singletons. With V trimmed by 4 bases and J by 2 bases, 7 bases remained unmatched. The germline V gene has CDR1 SGHAT and CDR2 FQNNGV. The CDR3 loop spans 15 amino acids. The chain uses TRBV11-2 and TRBJ2-7; 8 nucleotides match TRBD2. The TCR sequence derives from an adult with an advanced solid tumor such as melanoma, head and neck, liver or kidney cancer. This specimen consisted of CD4+ or CD8+ T cells sorted from blood, obtained in a trial of the OX40 agonist ivuxolimab. Here the CDR3 reads CASSSIAGTTYEQYF. The CDR3 DNA reads TGTGCCAGCAGCTCCATAGCGGGAACGACCTACGAGCAGTACTTC.